Detailed here is one T cell receptor beta chain. The data were taken from a study of CD4 T cells in relation to SARS-CoV-2 and coronaviruses. In germline, CDR1 is LGHDT, CDR2 YNNKEL (reference sequence). Trimming cost V 3 bases and J 4 bases, with 8 bases left between them. The CDR3 sequence is 13 residues long. Method: immunoSEQ multiplex PCR; TCRdb's copy keeps in-frame clones and lacks some. The sample holds tens of thousands of clones, 88% seen once. This TCR was recovered from an adult with COVID-19. J is TRBJ2-3 and V is TRBV3-1 (or the pseudogene TRBV3-2); a possible D gene is TRBD2 (5 bases). The sample comprised memory CD4+ T cells from PBMCs. CDR3 region: CASSHSEADTQYF. CDR3 coding DNA: TGTGCCAGCAGCCATTCGGAGGCAGATACGCAGTATTTT.